This T cell receptor beta chain was retrieved from a study of blood T cell repertoires in COVID-19. Study as a whole: PBMCs, B-cell-depleted T cells, or T cells provided the cDNA or gDNA that made up the material.

Sequencing was performed with immunoSEQ multiplex PCR; in TCRdb, only in-frame clones are kept and a portion is missing. The table lists more than 75,000 clones, roughly 78% of them singletons. Germline CDR1 and CDR2: LGHNA and YNFKEQ. V lost 0 bases and J 0 bases, leaving 6 bases between the germline ends. This CDR3 contains 16 residues. The source is a man in his fifties or sixties with acute or convalescent COVID-19. Sequenced: peripheral blood. The V and J genes are TRBV4-2 and TRBJ2-6; no definite D call. The CDR3 protein is CASSQEELSGANVLTF. The CDR3, as DNA: TGTGCCAGCAGCCAAGAGGAGCTCTCTGGGGCCAACGTCCTGACTTTC.